These 5 T cell receptor beta chains originate from one sample sequenced in a study of T cell repertoires in cytomegalovirus infection. TCRdb reprocessed the reads with MiXCR, giving one entry per CDR3 protein. The sample consists of about 920,000 distinct CDR3 sequences, approximately 31% of them appearing once. Their antigen targets remain unknown. Specimen: cultured CD8+ T cells from PBMCs, collected from culture after CMV antigen stimulation. The source of these receptors is a human donor in good health (CMV status not recorded). Some clones in this sample may be carry-over from other donors' samples.

The J gene is TRBJ1-2, the V gene TRBV3-1; D uncertain. The CDR3 length is 15 residues. Per germline, CDR1 LGHDT and CDR2 YNNKEL (reference sequence). V was clipped by 4 bases and J by 4 bases, with 16 bases between them. This chain's CDR3 is CASSPVEFAVYGYTF. The CDR3 bases are TGTGCCAGCAGCCCAGTCGAGTTTGCCGTCTATGGCTACACCTTC.

A note on this clonotype: This CDR3 fails to terminate in the conserved phenylalanine or tryptophan, so it likely reflects a read error. The V and J genes are TRBV28 and TRBJ2-3; TRBD1 aligns across 7 bases. The CDR3 is 15 amino acids. Germline V gene sequence: CDR1 MDHEN, CDR2 SYDVKM. V gave up 10 bases and J gave up 7 bases; unmatched junction bases: 17. The CDR3 sequence: CAIPPRQGIYNTQYS. In DNA, the CDR3 is TGTGCCATCCCACCCCGACAGGGAATCTATAATACGCAGTATTCT.

Only a few counts were recorded for this clonotype. The rearrangement joins TRBV19 to TRBJ2-1, with 16 bases aligning to TRBD2. Germline-derived CDR1 and CDR2 are LNHDA and SQIVND (reference sequence). CDR3 size: 19 residues. J was trimmed by 2 bases and V by 5 bases; bases with no gene match: 9. DNA for the CDR3: TGTGCCAGTAGTGCCCCCGGGACTAGCGGGGGGGCTGCCTACAATGAGCAGTTCTTC. Its translation: CASSAPGTSGGAAYNEQFF. The whole variable domain, filled in from reference TRBV19 and TRBJ2-1, reads DGGITQSPKYLFRKEGQNVTLSCEQNLNHDAMYWYRQDPGQGLRLIYYSQIVNDFQKGDIAEGYSVSREKKESFPLTVTSAQKNPTAFYLCASSAPGTSGGAAYNEQFFGPGTRLTVL.

V usage is TRBV6-5 and J usage is TRBJ2-7; 9 bases are a match to TRBD1. V trimming: 6 bases; J trimming: 2 bases; junction bases outside the gene matches: 5. CDR3 length: 14 amino acids. Germline V gives CDR1 MNHEY, CDR2 SVGAGI. The CDR3 DNA reads as TGTGCCAGCAGCACAGGGGGCTCACCCTACGAGCAGTACTTC. It codes for CASSTGGSPYEQYF.

The CDR3 DNA follows: TGTGCCAGCAGTTTATCAACAGGGGTCGGGCAGTTCTTC. Amino acid sequence: CASSLSTGVGQFF. The chain combines TRBV27 with TRBJ2-1; the match to TRBD1 covers 7 bases. Germline values: CDR1 MNHEY, CDR2 SMNVEV (reference sequence). CDR3 size: 13 residues. The ends lost 0 bases at V and 12 bases at J; junction bases unmatched: 5.